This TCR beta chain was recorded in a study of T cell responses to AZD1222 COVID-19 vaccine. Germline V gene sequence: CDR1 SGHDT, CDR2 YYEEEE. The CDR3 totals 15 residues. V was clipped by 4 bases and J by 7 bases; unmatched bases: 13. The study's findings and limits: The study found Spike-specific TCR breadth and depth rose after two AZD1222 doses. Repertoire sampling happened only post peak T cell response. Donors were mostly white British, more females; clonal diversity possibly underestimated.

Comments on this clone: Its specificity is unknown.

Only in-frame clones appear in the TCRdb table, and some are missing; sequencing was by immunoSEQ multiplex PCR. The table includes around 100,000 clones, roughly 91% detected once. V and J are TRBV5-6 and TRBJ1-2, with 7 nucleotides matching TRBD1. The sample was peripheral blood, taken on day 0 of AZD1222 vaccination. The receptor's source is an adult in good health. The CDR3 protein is CASSRGITGVVGYTF. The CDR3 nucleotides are TGTGCCAGCAGCCGGGGGATAACAGGGGTGGTTGGCTACACCTTC.